This TCR beta chain was recorded in a study of memory CD4+ T cells and cytomegalovirus serostatus. Findings and caveats of the study: About two fifths of the roughly 160 known CMV-associated TCRbeta sequences appeared in CD4+ memory.

Per the study methods: Out-of-frame sequences were removed, leaving roughly 2,200,000 distinct TCRbeta sequences. Method: immunoSEQ multiplex PCR; TCRdb's copy keeps in-frame clones and lacks some. V and J calls and clone size are copied from that table; D and trimming were computed from the DNA. The table lists about 41,000 clones, around 79% of them singletons. The CDR3 extends over 13 amino acids. CDR1 is ENHRY, CDR2 SYGVKD, per germline. V dropped 6 bases and J dropped 0 bases, with 6 bases sitting between them. For this clone: Its target is unknown.

Single viable CD3+CD4+CD8-CD45RO+ cells were sorted as the memory CD4+ T cells. Serostatus was set by detecting CMV pp150, pp28, p38, p52 IgG. CD4+ T cells were isolated by positive magnetic selection. The sample comprised memory CD4+ T cells from blood. The chain links TRBV10-3 to TRBJ1-3; D remains ambiguous. The receptor was derived from an adult in good health and CMV-seronegative. CDR3 DNA sequence: TGTGCCATCAGGGAATCCTCTGGAAACACCATATATTTT. Protein sequence: CAIRESSGNTIYF.